Listed below are T cell receptor beta chains from one sample, sequenced in a study of T cell repertoires in ileal Crohn's disease. The method was immunoSEQ multiplex PCR; TCRdb's version includes in-frame clones alone and lacks a portion of them. Here the sample spans roughly 31,000 clones, around four fifths being singletons. The sample was ileal tissue. The source of these receptors is an adult with Crohn's disease. CDR3s include the opening cysteine and the closing phenylalanine or tryptophan. The D gene is left open where the match is weak. Only some rows state a clone size, as once, few, many or a class for expanded clones.

>TRBV11-2|TRBD2|-|TRBJ2-1
TGTGCCAGCAGCTCCATAGCGGGGGGGCCGGGGAATGAGCAGTTCTTC
CASSSIAGGPGNEQFF
>TRBV7-2|-|-|TRBJ1-5
TGTGCCAGCAGCTTGTCAGGGGGCAATCAGCCCCAGCATTTT
CASSLSGGNQPQHF
>TRBV7-2|-|-|TRBJ2-7
TGTGCCAGCAGCTTGTTGTCGGAGAGCTCCTACGAGCAGTACTTC
CASSLLSESSYEQYF
>TRBV6-1|-|-|TRBJ1-6
TGTGCCAGCAGTGATCAGGGGAGACAGTCACCCCTCCACTTT
CASSDQGRQSPLHF
>TRBV18|TRBD1|-|TRBJ2-7
TGTGCCAGCTCACCAACTGACAGGGGCGAGCAGTACTTC
CASSPTDRGEQYF
>TRBV9|TRBD2|-|TRBJ2-2
TGTGCCAGTAAACGAACTAGCGCGACGAACACCGGGGAGCTGTTTTTT
CASKRTSATNTGELFF
>TRBV12-5|-|few|TRBJ2-2
TGTGCTAGTGGCCTCGTGGGAGACACCGGGGAGCTGTTTTTT
CASGLVGDTGELFF
>TRBV2|TRBD1|once|TRBJ2-7
TGTGCCAGCAGTGGGGACAGGGCCTACGAGCAGTACTTC
CASSGDRAYEQYF
>TRBV9|-|-|TRBJ2-4
TGTGCCAGCAGTTTCTCAGCGGCAGCCAAAAACATTCAGTACTTC
CASSFSAAAKNIQYF
>TRBV29-1|-|-|TRBJ2-1
TGCAGCGTTGAAGTGGGCAATTCATATGAGCAGTTCTTC
CSVEVGNSYEQFF
>TRBV9|TRBD1|-|TRBJ1-1
TGTGCCAGCAGCGTAGGGGCAGGGGGCGTGGGGACTGAAGCTTTCTTT
CASSVGAGGVGTEAFF
>TRBV4-2|-|-|TRBJ2-1
TGTGCCAGCAGCCAAGGAGGTTCGGGAGTCCCTACCAATGAGCAGTTCTTC
CASSQGGSGVPTNEQFF
>TRBV7-9|-|-|TRBJ1-4
TGTGCCAGCAGCCAGGATGGGGCGACTAATGAAAAACTGTTTTTT
CASSQDGATNEKLFF
>TRBV30|TRBD1|-|TRBJ1-4
TGTGCCTGGTCTATCACAGGGGCTAATGAAAAACTGTTTTTT
CAWSITGANEKLFF
>TRBV29-1|TRBD1|-|TRBJ1-2
TGCAGCGCCTCTTCCGGGACAGGGGGTGGCTACACCTTC
CSASSGTGGGYTF
>TRBV5-5|-|-|TRBJ1-2
TGTGCCAGCAGCTTGGCCCGGGGAGTGACGAACTATGGCTACACCTTC
CASSLARGVTNYGYTF
>TRBV5-6|-|-|TRBJ2-2
TGTGCCAGCAGCTTGTGGGGGGGCCCCCCCGGGGAGCTGTTTTTT
CASSLWGGPPGELFF
>TRBV2|TRBD1|-|TRBJ1-1
TGTGCCAGCAGCGGACAGGGGGCAACCGAAGCTTTCTTT
CASSGQGATEAFF
>TRBV5-4|TRBD1|few|TRBJ1-2
TGTGCCAGCAGCTTGGCCACAGGGGCTCATGGCTACACCTTC
CASSLATGAHGYTF
>TRBV11-2|TRBD2|-|TRBJ2-5
TGTGCCAGCAGCCCGGGACTAGCGGGAGGGCCGAGGGAGACCCAGTACTTC
CASSPGLAGGPRETQYF
>TRBV6-1|-|-|TRBJ1-2
TGTGCCAGCGCCCAAAAACAGGGAGATGGCTACACCTTC
CASAQKQGDGYTF
>TRBV7-2|TRBD1|-|TRBJ2-2
TGTGCCAGCAGCTCGACAGGGGGGTACACCGGGGAGCTGTTTTTT
CASSSTGGYTGELFF
>TRBV19|-|-|TRBJ1-2
TGTGCCAGTCGCGACAGCGGCTACACCTTC
CASRDSGYTF
>TRBV7-2|TRBD2|-|TRBJ2-7
TGTGCCAGCAGCTTAGGGGGAGGGCTCGAGCAGTACTTC
CASSLGGGLEQYF
>TRBV29-1|-|-|TRBJ1-1
TGCAGCGTTGGGTCGGGCACTGAAGCTTTCTTT
CSVGSGTEAFF
>TRBV30|TRBD1|-|TRBJ2-5
TGTGCCTGGAGTGAAGGGGGCCTACAAGAGACCCAGTACTTC
CAWSEGGLQETQYF
>TRBV5-1|TRBD2|-|TRBJ2-3
TGCGCCAGCAGCACCGGGACTAGCGGGAGAACAGATACGCAGTATTTT
CASSTGTSGRTDTQYF
>TRBV10-3|TRBD2|-|TRBJ2-1
TGTGCCGTCGGACTAGCGCTGTACAATGAGCAGTTCTTC
CAVGLALYNEQFF
>TRBV6-1|TRBD1|-|TRBJ2-7
TGTGCCAGCAAACGCTTGACAGGGGTAGGGCTCGAGCAGTACTTC
CASKRLTGVGLEQYF
>TRBV10-1|-|-|TRBJ1-3
TGCGCCAGCAGTGAGTCTAACACCCTCTCTGGAAACACCATATATTTT
CASSESNTLSGNTIYF
>TRBV6-1|-|-|TRBJ2-7
TGTGCCAGCAGTGGACCGGGACTGGGGTACGAGCAGTACTTC
CASSGPGLGYEQYF
>TRBV30|-|-|TRBJ1-2
TGTGCCTGGAGTACAAAGGGGGTCTCGTATGGCTACACCTTC
CAWSTKGVSYGYTF
>TRBV10-3|-|-|TRBJ1-1
TGTGCCATCAGCGACTCACTCAACACTGAAGCTTTCTTT
CAISDSLNTEAFF
>TRBV4-2|TRBD2|-|TRBJ2-7
TGTGCCAGCAGCCAGGGGGCCAGCGGGGGAATCTTCGAGCAGTACTTC
CASSQGASGGIFEQYF
>TRBV6-5|TRBD1|-|TRBJ1-1
TGTGCCAGCAGTCCCGACAGGGCCACTGAAGCTTTCTTT
CASSPDRATEAFF
>TRBV15|TRBD2|-|TRBJ2-2
TGTGCCACCAGCCGTAGCGGGAGGGCCATGGCCGGGGAGCTGTTTTTT
CATSRSGRAMAGELFF
>TRBV19|TRBD1|-|TRBJ2-7
TGTGCCAGTAGTATAGCCTCGATTTTCATACAGGGGGTCTACGAGCAGTACTTC
CASSIASIFIQGVYEQYF
>TRBV5-4|TRBD1|few|TRBJ1-1
TGCGCCAGCAGCCAATCCGGGACAGGGGGCACTGAAGCTTTCTTT
CASSQSGTGGTEAFF
>TRBV9|TRBD1|-|TRBJ2-5
TGTGCCAGCAGCGCGACAGGGGGCGCGGAGACCCAGTACTTC
CASSATGGAETQYF
>TRBV5-1|TRBD1|-|TRBJ1-2
TGCGCCAGCACTCCGGAACAGGGGGTATATGGCTACACCTTC
CASTPEQGVYGYTF
>TRBV5-1|TRBD1|few|TRBJ1-5
TGCGCCAGCAGCTTGGAAGGGGGCCATCAGCCCCAGCATTTT
CASSLEGGHQPQHF
>TRBV11-2|-|-|TRBJ2-2
TGTGCCAGCAGCTTTGGCGGGTCCACCGGGGAGCTGTTTTTT
CASSFGGSTGELFF
>TRBV7-2|TRBD2|-|TRBJ2-1
TGTGCCAGCAGCTTATCACGCGGGGGGTTCAATGAGCAGTTCTTC
CASSLSRGGFNEQFF
>TRBV5-1|-|-|TRBJ2-1
TGCGCCAGCAGCTTGGCCTCAGGCAGGGGCTACAATGAGCAGTTCTTC
CASSLASGRGYNEQFF
>TRBV19|-|-|TRBJ2-7
TGTGCCAGTAGTATAGGTAGTAACTCGGGCGAGCAGTACTTC
CASSIGSNSGEQYF
>TRBV29-1|-|-|TRBJ2-7
TGCAGCGTTGGGACGGGGACCTACGAGCAGTACTTC
CSVGTGTYEQYF
>TRBV2|-|-|TRBJ2-5
TGTGCCAGCAGTGACGCTAGCTGGGGAGAGACCCAGTACTTC
CASSDASWGETQYF
>TRBV19|-|-|TRBJ1-6
TGTGCCAGTAACCGGGAAAATAATTCACCCCTCCACTTT
CASNRENNSPLHF
>TRBV6-1|TRBD1|-|TRBJ1-1
TGTGCCAGCAACAGGGGTACTGAAGCTTTCTTT
CASNRGTEAFF
>TRBV7-2|-|-|TRBJ2-1
TGTGCCAGCAGCTTACATGCGGGCGTTACCTACAATGAGCAGTTCTTC
CASSLHAGVTYNEQFF
>TRBV21-1|-|-|TRBJ2-1
TGTGCCAGCAGCGCTCGAGTAGCGGAGAACTCCTACAATGAGCAGTTCTTC
CASSARVAENSYNEQFF
>TRBV6-5|TRBD1|-|TRBJ1-5
TGTGCCAGCGGTCGACAGGGACAGGGCAATCAGCCCCAGCATTTT
CASGRQGQGNQPQHF
>TRBV7-2|TRBD2|-|TRBJ2-3
TGTGCCAGCAGCTTCAGAGTGGCGGGGGGCACAGATACGCAGTATTTT
CASSFRVAGGTDTQYF
>TRBV19|TRBD1|-|TRBJ1-2
TGTGCCAGTAGTACCCAACAGGGGGCAAGTGGCTACACCTTC
CASSTQQGASGYTF
>TRBV19|-|-|TRBJ1-1
TGTGCCAGTAGTCTTCCGGGGTCCTTTAGGGCTTTCTTT
CASSLPGSFRAFF
>TRBV10-3|TRBD1|-|TRBJ1-1
TGTGCCATCAGGACGACAGGGGGCGGTTTAGGCACTGAAGCTTTCTTT
CAIRTTGGGLGTEAFF
>TRBV4-2|-|once|TRBJ1-1
TGTGCCAGCAGCCAACGAGGGTGGATGAACACTGAAGCTTTCTTT
CASSQRGWMNTEAFF
>TRBV7-2|-|once|TRBJ2-5
TGTGCCAGCAGCTTAGGGGCAGGGAGGGAGACCCAGTACTTC
CASSLGAGRETQYF
>TRBV7-9|TRBD1|once|TRBJ1-2
TGTGCCAGCAGCCGTACACAGGGGGCAACTAACTATGGCTACACCTTC
CASSRTQGATNYGYTF
>TRBV7-9|-|-|TRBJ2-7
TGTGCCAGCAGCCCGTCTAGCCCCTCCTACGAGCAGTACTTC
CASSPSSPSYEQYF